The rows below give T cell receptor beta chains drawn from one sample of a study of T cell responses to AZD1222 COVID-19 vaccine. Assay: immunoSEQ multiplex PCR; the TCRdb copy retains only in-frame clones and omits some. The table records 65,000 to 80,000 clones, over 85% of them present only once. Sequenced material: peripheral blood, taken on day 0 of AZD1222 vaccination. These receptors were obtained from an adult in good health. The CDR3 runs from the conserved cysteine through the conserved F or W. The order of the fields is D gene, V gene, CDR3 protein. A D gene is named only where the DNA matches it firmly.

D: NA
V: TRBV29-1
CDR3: CSVAGDRNTIYF

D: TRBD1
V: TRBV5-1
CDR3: CASSIGQGAYSPLHF

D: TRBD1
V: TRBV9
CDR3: CASSTRQGSYNEQFF

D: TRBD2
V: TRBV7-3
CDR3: CASSLGLRGGTYNEQFF

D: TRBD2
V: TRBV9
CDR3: CASSVRLAGADTQYF

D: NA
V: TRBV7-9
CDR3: CASRPAGRNQPQHF

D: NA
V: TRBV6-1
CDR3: CASSGQDLATNEKLFF

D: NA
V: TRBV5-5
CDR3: CASSQGQRADTQYF

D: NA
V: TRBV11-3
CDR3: CASSLGLNEQFF

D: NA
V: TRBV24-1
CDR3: CATSENPHNQPQHF

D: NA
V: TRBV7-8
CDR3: CASSLSQGSYNEQFF

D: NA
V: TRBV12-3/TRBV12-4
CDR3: CASSSGLRTQHF

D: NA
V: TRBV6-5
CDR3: CASSYSADKNQPQHF

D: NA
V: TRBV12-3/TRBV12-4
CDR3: CASSLVFGVGYTF

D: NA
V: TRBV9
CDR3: CASSPAVLANEQFF

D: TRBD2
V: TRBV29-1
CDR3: CSVESAIAGVNEQFF

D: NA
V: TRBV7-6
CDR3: CASSRTPGHEVRGYTF

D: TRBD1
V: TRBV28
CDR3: CASSSLSPGQNYEQYF

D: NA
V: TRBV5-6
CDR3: CASSLGLGAPDSPLHF

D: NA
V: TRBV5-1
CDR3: CASSLAQGTDTQYF

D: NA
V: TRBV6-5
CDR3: CASSRTTRNTEAFF

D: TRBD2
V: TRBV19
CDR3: CASSKRTSGSLEQFF

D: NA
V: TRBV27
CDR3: CASGGTANSPLHF

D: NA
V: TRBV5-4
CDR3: CASSSTMGGYEQYF

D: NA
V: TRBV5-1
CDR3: CASSLRGGSPLHF

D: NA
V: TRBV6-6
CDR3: CASSPGGPSAGANVLTF

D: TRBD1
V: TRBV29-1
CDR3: CSDEDRATNYGYTF

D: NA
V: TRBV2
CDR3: CASSEDGASQPQHF

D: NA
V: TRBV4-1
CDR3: CASSQASVGDSNQPQHF

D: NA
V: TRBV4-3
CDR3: CASSPQAGRGDEQFF

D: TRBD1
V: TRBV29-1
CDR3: CSARQGAGNEQFF

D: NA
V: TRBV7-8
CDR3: CASSAPTGVRGEAFF

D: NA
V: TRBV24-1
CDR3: CATSEPTGAEYGYTF

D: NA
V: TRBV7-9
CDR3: CASSLGNGGYGYTF

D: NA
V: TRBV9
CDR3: CASSVRGISRELFF

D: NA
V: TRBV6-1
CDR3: CASSQETEQANNEQFF

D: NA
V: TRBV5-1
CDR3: CASSLGGIKDQGGNYGYTF

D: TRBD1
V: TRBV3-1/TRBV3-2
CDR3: CASSPGTGEWVTDTQYF

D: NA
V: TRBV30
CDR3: CAWSVLEDLYF

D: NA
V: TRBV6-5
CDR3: CASEKGRYNEQFF

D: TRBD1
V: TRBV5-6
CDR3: CASSFFRDRGMNTEAFF

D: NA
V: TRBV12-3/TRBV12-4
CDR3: CASSRGIGEKLFF

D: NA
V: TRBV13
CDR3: CASTSLPTANYGYTF

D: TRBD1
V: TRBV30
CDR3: CAWNHRGRREKLFF

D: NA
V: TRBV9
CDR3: CASSVETGEKLFF

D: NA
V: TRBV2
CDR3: CASSITDQETQYF

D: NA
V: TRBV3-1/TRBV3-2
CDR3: CASSQRELNSPLHF

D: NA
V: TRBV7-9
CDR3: CASSRTGYYGYTF

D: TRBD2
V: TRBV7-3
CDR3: CASSLMSGKTDTQYF

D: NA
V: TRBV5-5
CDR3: CASSFAAGGQPQHF

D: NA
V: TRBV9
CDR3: CASSVGPGENEQFF

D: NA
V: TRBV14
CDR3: CASSLVGGAHEQYF